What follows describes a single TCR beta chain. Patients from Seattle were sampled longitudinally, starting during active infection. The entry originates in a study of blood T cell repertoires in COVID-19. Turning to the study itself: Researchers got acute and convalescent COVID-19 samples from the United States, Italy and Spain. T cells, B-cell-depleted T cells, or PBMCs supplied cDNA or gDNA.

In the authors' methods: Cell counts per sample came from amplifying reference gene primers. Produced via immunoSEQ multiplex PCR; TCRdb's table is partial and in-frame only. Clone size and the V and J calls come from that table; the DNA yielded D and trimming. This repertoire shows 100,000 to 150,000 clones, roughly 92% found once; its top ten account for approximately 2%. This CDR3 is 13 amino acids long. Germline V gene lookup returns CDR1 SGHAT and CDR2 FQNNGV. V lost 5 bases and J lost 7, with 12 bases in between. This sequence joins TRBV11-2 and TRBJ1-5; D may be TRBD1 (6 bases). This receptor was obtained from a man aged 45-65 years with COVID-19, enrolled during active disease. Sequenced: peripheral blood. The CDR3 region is CASSLGARQPQHF. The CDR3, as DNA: TGTGCCAGCAGCCTGGGGGCGAGGCAGCCCCAGCATTTT.